This is a list of T cell receptor beta chains from one sample in a study of CD8+ T cells in alopecia areata. TCRdb's table, derived via immunoSEQ multiplex PCR, lists solely in-frame clones and lacks some. The sample yields about 200,000 clones, about three fifths seen once. The material was CD4+ T cells sorted from blood, obtained at week 24, from a patient treated with tofacitinib. All receptors derive from a human donor with alopecia areata. The CDR3 runs from the conserved cysteine through the conserved F or W. The D gene is left open where the match is weak. Not all rows give a size; the values are once, few, many and, for expanded clones, a class.

j_gene	d_gene	abundance	v_gene	CDR3aa	CDR3nt
TRBJ2-2	.	.	TRBV4-1	CASSQAKGGLRVGELFF	TGCGCCAGCAGCCAGGCTAAGGGAGGATTGCGTGTCGGGGAGCTGTTTTTT
TRBJ2-5	.	.	TRBV25-1	CASSSEFMETQYF	TGTGCCAGCAGTAGCGAGTTTATGGAGACCCAGTACTTC
TRBJ1-5	TRBD1	.	TRBV27	CASSLTGQLHSNQPQHF	TGTGCCAGCAGTTTAACGGGACAGCTCCATAGCAATCAGCCCCAGCATTTT
TRBJ1-5	.	few	TRBV7-8	CASSRGADSNQPQHF	TGTGCCAGCAGCCGGGGGGCCGATAGCAATCAGCCCCAGCATTTT
TRBJ2-3	TRBD2	.	TRBV29-1	CSAGGGAGTDTQYF	TGCAGCGCTGGCGGGGGGGCAGGCACAGATACGCAGTATTTT
TRBJ2-7	TRBD2	once	TRBV30	CALQGLAYEQYF	TGTGCCTTGCAAGGACTAGCCTACGAGCAGTACTTC
TRBJ1-4	.	.	TRBV30	CAWSGQGVEKLFF	TGTGCCTGGAGTGGGCAAGGCGTTGAAAAACTGTTTTTT
TRBJ2-5	TRBD1	.	TRBV5-1	CASSLDGTGGETQYF	TGCGCCAGCAGCTTGGACGGGACAGGGGGAGAGACCCAGTACTTC
TRBJ2-1	TRBD1	.	TRBV4-3	CASSERTGGAAVFF	TGCGCCAGCAGCGAACGGACAGGGGGCGCGGCGGTGTTCTTC
TRBJ2-2	.	few	TRBV7-2	CASSPRGANTGELFF	TGTGCCAGCAGCCCCCGAGGGGCGAACACCGGGGAGCTGTTTTTT
TRBJ1-1	.	.	TRBV29-1	CSPLTLNTEAFF	TGCAGCCCCCTGACACTGAACACTGAAGCTTTCTTT
TRBJ2-1	.	many	TRBV2	CASSEVWTGKRNEQFF	TGTGCCAGCAGTGAAGTTTGGACGGGCAAGCGCAATGAGCAGTTCTTC
TRBJ2-2	.	.	TRBV5-1	CASSGLLELGELFF	TGCGCCAGCTCGGGACTCCTAGAACTCGGGGAGCTGTTTTTT
TRBJ1-2	.	.	TRBV30	CAWNMDFPRGYTF	TGTGCCTGGAATATGGATTTCCCCCGTGGCTACACCTTC
TRBJ2-7	.	few	TRBV5-1	CASSLGGGNSYEQYF	TGCGCCAGCAGCTTGGGTGGGGGCAACTCCTACGAGCAGTACTTC
TRBJ2-4	.	once	TRBV29-1	CSVDGGRKNIQYF	TGCAGCGTTGACGGGGGGCGCAAAAACATTCAGTACTTC
TRBJ1-2	.	few	TRBV25-1	CASSDPGAGNYGYTF	TGTGCCAGCAGTGATCCGGGGGCCGGAAACTATGGCTACACCTTC
TRBJ2-2	.	.	TRBV7-6	CASSMSDTGELFF	TGTGCCAGCAGCATGAGTGACACCGGGGAGCTGTTTTTT
TRBJ2-3	.	.	TRBV29-1	CSVEEQGTDTQYF	TGCAGCGTTGAGGAGCAGGGCACAGATACGCAGTATTTT
TRBJ1-4	.	few	TRBV25-1	CASSDLGGREKLFF	TGTGCCAGCAGTGATCTAGGCGGGAGGGAAAAACTGTTTTTT
TRBJ1-1	.	few	TRBV18	CASSPNDSPEAFF	TGTGCCAGCTCACCAAATGACTCCCCTGAAGCTTTCTTT
TRBJ1-4	.	few	TRBV7-2	CASSLSSTTNEKLFF	TGTGCCAGCAGCTTAAGTTCTACAACTAATGAAAAACTGTTTTTT
TRBJ2-3	TRBD1	.	TRBV29-1	CSADRAPTDTQYF	TGCAGCGCTGACAGGGCACCCACAGATACGCAGTATTTT
TRBJ1-2	TRBD1	.	TRBV30	CAWEGQHYGYTF	TGTGCCTGGGAGGGACAGCACTATGGCTACACCTTC
TRBJ1-2	.	.	TRBV19	CASSLPGGRAENYGYTF	TGTGCCAGTAGTCTACCCGGCGGGAGGGCGGAGAACTATGGCTACACCTTC
TRBJ2-1	.	.	TRBV6-1	CATQGMNKYNEQFF	TGTGCCACACAGGGAATGAACAAGTACAATGAGCAGTTCTTC
TRBJ2-7	TRBD2	.	TRBV6-5	CASSYSGRGPYEQYF	TGTGCCAGCAGTTACTCAGGGAGGGGCCCCTACGAGCAGTACTTC
TRBJ1-1	TRBD1	.	TRBV5-1	CASSQRQGEAFF	TGCGCCAGCAGCCAGAGACAGGGTGAAGCTTTCTTT
TRBJ2-7	.	.	TRBV7-2	CASSLAYTYEQYF	TGTGCCAGCAGCTTAGCTTACACTTACGAGCAGTACTTC
TRBJ1-1	.	.	TRBV4-3	CASSQDRGTEAFF	TGCGCCAGCAGCCAAGATAGAGGCACTGAAGCTTTCTTT
TRBJ1-2	.	.	TRBV29-1	CSVPLPNGGYTF	TGCAGCGTCCCGCTTCCGAATGGGGGCTACACCTTC
TRBJ1-2	TRBD1	.	TRBV29-1	CSVRDRGDYGYTF	TGCAGCGTGAGGGACAGGGGAGACTATGGCTACACCTTC
TRBJ1-1	TRBD1	.	TRBV5-6	CASSAGQGAKFSTEAFF	TGTGCCAGCAGCGCCGGACAGGGGGCGAAATTCAGCACTGAAGCTTTCTTT
TRBJ2-2	TRBD1	.	TRBV27	CASSSIGTGSIGELFF	TGTGCCAGCAGTTCTATCGGGACAGGGAGTATTGGGGAGCTGTTTTTT
TRBJ1-1	.	.	TRBV29-1	CSVEPGGVEAFF	TGCAGCGTTGAACCCGGGGGGGTTGAAGCTTTCTTT
TRBJ1-1	.	.	TRBV29-1	CSVVEGFTEAFF	TGCAGCGTTGTGGAAGGTTTTACTGAAGCTTTCTTT
TRBJ1-2	TRBD1	once	TRBV29-1	CSVGQGTLGEGYTF	TGCAGCGTTGGACAGGGGACCCTAGGGGAAGGCTACACCTTC
TRBJ2-7	.	.	TRBV29-1	CSVLGYEQYF	TGCAGCGTTCTGGGTTACGAGCAGTACTTC
TRBJ1-4	TRBD1	few	TRBV5-1	CASSLTGAATNEKLFF	TGCGCCAGCAGCTTGACAGGGGCTGCAACTAATGAAAAACTGTTTTTT
TRBJ2-6	.	few	TRBV7-8	CASSLPAGQGTGANVLTF	TGTGCCAGCAGCTTACCAGCCGGCCAGGGGACTGGGGCCAACGTCCTGACTTTC